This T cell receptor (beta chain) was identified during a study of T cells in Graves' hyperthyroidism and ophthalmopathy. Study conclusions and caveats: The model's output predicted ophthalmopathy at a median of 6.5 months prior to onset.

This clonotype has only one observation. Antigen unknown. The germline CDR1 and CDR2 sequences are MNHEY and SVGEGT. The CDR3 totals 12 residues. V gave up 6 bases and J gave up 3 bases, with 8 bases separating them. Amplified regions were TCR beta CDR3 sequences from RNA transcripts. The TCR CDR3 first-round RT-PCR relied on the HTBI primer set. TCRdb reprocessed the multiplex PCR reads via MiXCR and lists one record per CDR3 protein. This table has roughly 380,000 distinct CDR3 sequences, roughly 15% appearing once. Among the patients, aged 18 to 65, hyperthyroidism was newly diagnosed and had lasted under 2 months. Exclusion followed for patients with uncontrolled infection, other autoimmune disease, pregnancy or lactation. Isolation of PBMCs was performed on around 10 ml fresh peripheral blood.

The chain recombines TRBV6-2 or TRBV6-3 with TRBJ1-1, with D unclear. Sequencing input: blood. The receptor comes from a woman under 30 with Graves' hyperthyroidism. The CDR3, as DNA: TGTGCCAGCAGGGGGTGGGACACTGAAGCTTTCTTT. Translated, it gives CASRGWDTEAFF.